A single count supports the clone carrying this T cell receptor (beta chain). J lost 6 bases, V lost 2 bases, and 3 bases had no gene match. The CDR3 has 14 residues. CDR1 is MNHEY, CDR2 SVGAGI, per germline. This specimen belongs to a study of control samples from healthy donors and cancer patients. The repertoire was sequenced with immunoSEQ multiplex PCR; TCRdb's copy has only in-frame clones and lacks some. The table records about 150,000 clones, about nine tenths of them present only once. This clonotype was sampled from a man in his thirties or forties in good health. Sequenced material: blood. The chain recombines TRBV6-5 with TRBJ2-1; 8 bases are shared with TRBD1. Here the CDR3 DNA reads TGTGCCAGCAGTTACCAGGGGGCCGGCAATGAGCAGTTCTTC. Protein product: CASSYQGAGNEQFF.